The 32 T cell receptor beta chains reported below all come from one sample, sequenced in a study of blood T cell repertoires in COVID-19. Libraries were prepared by immunoSEQ multiplex PCR; TCRdb keeps only in-frame clonotypes and omits some of them. The table has tens of thousands of clones, about four fifths seen once. The sample comprised peripheral blood. The source of these receptors is a human donor in a cohort sampled during active COVID-19.

The chain carries TRBV15 and TRBJ2-5; 8 bases align to TRBD1. Germline V gene sequence: CDR1 LNHNV, CDR2 YYDKDF (reference sequence). With V trimmed by 3 bases and J by 5 bases, 5 bases remained unmatched. CDR3 length: 14 residues. CDR3 sequence (DNA): TGTGCCACCAGCAGGGACAGGGCGGAGGAGACCCAGTACTTC. Translating it yields CATSRDRAEETQYF.

V gene TRBV2 combines with J gene TRBJ1-6, with D possibly matching TRBD1 (5 bases). V was clipped by 2 bases and J by 8 bases, with 13 bases between them. CDR1 SNHLY and CDR2 FYNNEI come from the germline V gene. The CDR3 contains 15 residues. The CDR3 protein is CASSEQGGRYSPLHF. The CDR3 DNA reads as TGTGCCAGCAGTGAACAGGGCGGGAGGTATTCACCCCTCCACTTT.

The rearrangement links TRBV29-1 to TRBJ2-1; 11 nucleotides line up with TRBD2. V lost 6 bases, J lost 0 bases, and 10 bases stayed unmatched. Germline V CDR1 and CDR2: SQVTM, ANQGSEA. The CDR3 contains 17 residues. CDR3 DNA sequence: TGCAGCGTCCCAATGGATCTAGCGGGGGGCTCCTACAATGAGCAGTTCTTC. Protein sequence: CSVPMDLAGGSYNEQFF.

At least ten counts were recorded for this clone. The chain carries TRBV6-2 or TRBV6-3 and TRBJ1-1, with D perhaps TRBD1 (5 bases). Germline CDR1 and CDR2: MNHEY and SVGEGT. The CDR3 sequence is 14 residues long. Trimming took 2 bases from V and 5 from J, leaving 12 bases between them. The CDR3, as DNA: TGTGCCAGCAGTTACGGCGGGCGGGGGACTGAAGCTTTCTTT. Translated, it gives CASSYGGRGTEAFF.

The gene calls are TRBV6-6 and TRBJ1-3, with D possibly being TRBD1 (6 bases). Trimming left V 5 bases short and J 2 bases short, with 16 bases between. Germline assignment: CDR1 MNHNY and CDR2 SVGAGI (reference sequence). The CDR3 covers 16 residues. The CDR3 protein is CASSPPRQATGNTIYF. CDR3 in DNA: TGTGCCAGCAGTCCCCCTAGACAGGCAACTGGAAACACCATATATTTT.

This chain uses TRBV5-5 with TRBJ2-7, with 7 bases aligning to TRBD1. Germline CDR1 SGHKS, CDR2 YYEKEE (reference sequence). CDR3 length: 14 residues. The V and J ends lost 9 bases and 3 bases, in that order; junction bases with no gene match: 12. The CDR3 region has the DNA TGTGCCACCCACTCGGGACAGTCTTTCTACGAGCAGTACTTC. Its translation: CATHSGQSFYEQYF.

V gene TRBV19 combines with J gene TRBJ2-7; TRBD1 matches at 7 bases. The V segment lost 7 bases and the J segment 5 bases; nucleotides outside the gene matches: 8. CDR1 LNHDA and CDR2 SQIVND come from the germline V gene (reference sequence). The CDR3 loop spans 13 amino acids. CDR3 nucleotides: TGTGCCAGTATGGGGAGACAGGGCCACGAGCAGTACTTC. This gives the protein CASMGRQGHEQYF.

The chain recombines TRBV18 with TRBJ2-7; D might be TRBD1 (5 bases). The germline V gene has CDR1 KGHSH and CDR2 LQKENI. Trimming removed 6 bases from V and 0 bases from J, with 12 bases in between. The CDR3 sequence is 14 residues long. CDR3 loop: CASSPQGISYEQYF. The CDR3 nucleotides read TGTGCCAGCTCTCCGCAGGGCATCTCCTACGAGCAGTACTTC.

The chain couples TRBV3-1 (or the pseudogene TRBV3-2) to TRBJ2-7; TRBD2 might be the D (6 bases). Germline assignment: CDR1 LGHDT and CDR2 YNNKEL (reference sequence). There are 15 residues in the CDR3. V lost 1 base, J lost 0 bases, and 10 bases lay in between. In nucleotides, the CDR3 is TGTGCCAGCAGCCAAGGCGCTAGCGCCTCCTACGAGCAGTACTTC. Its protein product is CASSQGASASYEQYF.

This chain connects TRBV9 to TRBJ2-3; 7 bases are shared with TRBD2. The V gene end was trimmed by 0 bases and the J gene end by 4 bases; junction bases not matched to a gene: 2. In germline, CDR1 is SGDLS, CDR2 YYNGEE. There are 14 residues in the CDR3. The CDR3, as DNA: TGTGCCAGCAGCGTAGGACTAGCAGCAGATACGCAGTATTTT. Amino acid sequence: CASSVGLAADTQYF.

The V gene is TRBV11-2, the J gene TRBJ1-1; 9 bases agree with TRBD1. Germline CDR1 is SGHAT and CDR2 is FQNNGV. This CDR3 is 15 amino acids long. V gave up 5 bases and J gave up 1 base; unmatched junction bases: 5. The chain's CDR3 is CASSRWTGENTEAFF. The CDR3 bases are TGTGCCAGCAGCCGATGGACAGGGGAGAACACTGAAGCTTTCTTT.

V usage is TRBV21-1 and J usage is TRBJ2-7; the table's TRBD2 call for D was not verified on the DNA. TRBV21-1 counts as a pseudogene. CDR3 length: 15 residues. Here the CDR3 reads CASNPLAGVAYEQYF. Written as DNA, the CDR3 is TGTGCCAGCAACCCATTAGCGGGAGTCGCTTACGAGCAGTACTTC.

V gene TRBV18 combines with J gene TRBJ1-2, with 9 positions matching TRBD1. The germline V gene encodes CDR1 KGHSH and CDR2 LQKENI. V lost 3 bases and J lost 4; bases outside the gene matches: 6. There are 15 residues in the CDR3. The DNA for the CDR3 is TGTGCCAGCTCACCGGGACAGGGTCAAGCCTATGGCTACACCTTC. Protein sequence: CASSPGQGQAYGYTF.

This clone has only one observation. This chain links TRBV27 with TRBJ2-5; the D gene is possibly TRBD1 (6 bases). CDR3 length: 13 amino acids. Germline V gene data show CDR1 as MNHEY and CDR2 as SMNVEV (reference sequence). Trimming took 5 bases from V and 3 from J, leaving 10 bases between them. In DNA, the CDR3 is TGTGCCAGCAGTGAAGACAGGAAAGAGACCCAGTACTTC. This codes for CASSEDRKETQYF.

The rearrangement uses TRBV28 and TRBJ2-1; D not resolved. The CDR3 is 11 residues long. With 2 bases removed from V and 9 bases from J, the gap between germline ends came to 5 bases. Germline V lookup: CDR1 MDHEN, CDR2 SYDVKM. The CDR3 DNA sequence: TGTGCCAGCAGTTTAGCGGTTGAGCAGTTCTTC. This translates into CASSLAVEQFF.

The V call is TRBV11-1, the J call TRBJ2-7, with TRBD1 identical over 8 bases. With V trimmed by 3 bases and J by 2 bases, 6 bases remained unmatched. Per the germline V gene, CDR1 is SGHAT and CDR2 is FQDESV (reference sequence). The CDR3 spans 15 residues. The CDR3 DNA reads as TGTGCCAGCAGCTTTGACCGACAGGGGACCTACGAGCAGTACTTC. Amino acid sequence: CASSFDRQGTYEQYF.

V gene TRBV7-2 combines with J gene TRBJ2-5; 13 bases are shared with TRBD2. The CDR3 contains 16 residues. V lost 4 bases, J lost 5 bases, and 7 bases stayed unmatched. Looked up from germline, CDR1 is SGHTA and CDR2 is FQGNSA. CDR3: CASSSTSGRARETQYF. The CDR3 region has the DNA TGTGCCAGCAGCTCAACTAGCGGGAGGGCCCGTGAGACCCAGTACTTC.

This clone has only one observation. The V and J genes are TRBV19 and TRBJ2-1, with D possibly matching TRBD2 (5 bases). Germline CDR1 is LNHDA and CDR2 is SQIVND (reference sequence). This CDR3 has 11 residues. V gave up 1 base and J gave up 10 bases, with 5 bases separating them. CDR3 nucleotides: TGTGCCAGTAGTATAGCTAGCGAGCAGTTCTTC. Amino acid sequence: CASSIASEQFF. Full variable domain (rest looked up from reference TRBV19 and TRBJ2-1): DGGITQSPKYLFRKEGQNVTLSCEQNLNHDAMYWYRQDPGQGLRLIYYSQIVNDFQKGDIAEGYSVSREKKESFPLTVTSAQKNPTAFYLCASSIASEQFFGPGTRLTVL.

The chain recombines TRBV20-1 with TRBJ2-1; 10 nucleotides align to TRBD2. Germline CDR1 reads DFQATT; CDR2 reads SNEGSKA (reference sequence). There are 16 residues in the CDR3. J was trimmed by 0 bases and V by 3 bases; bases with no gene match: 5. The CDR3 coding sequence is TGCAGTGCTAGTGAAATAGCGGGGGGCTCCTACAATGAGCAGTTCTTC. Translated: CSASEIAGGSYNEQFF.

A word on this clone: The same CDR3 is also encoded by other DNA sequences in this sample. This chain joins TRBV18 and TRBJ1-6; tentative D call: TRBD1 (5 bases). The germline V and J ends were trimmed by 3 bases and 10 bases, with 13 bases remaining between them. CDR1 and CDR2 from the germline V gene are KGHSH and LQKENI. This CDR3 has 14 residues. The CDR3 spells CASSPTGGDSPLHF. The CDR3 DNA reads TGTGCCAGCTCACCCACCGGGGGGGACTCACCCCTCCACTTT.

This clone came up a few times. The gene calls are TRBV10-3 and TRBJ1-2, with TRBD1 as a possible D gene (5 bases). Looked up from germline, CDR1 is ENHRY and CDR2 is SYGVKD. Deletions cut 3 bases from V and 8 bases from J, with 13 bases between. This CDR3 has 13 residues. The CDR3 coding sequence is TGTGCCATCAGTGACAGGGCGACGCGGGGCTACACCTTC. This sequence encodes CAISDRATRGYTF.

This chain links TRBV28 with TRBJ2-7, with TRBD1 identical over 7 bases. The CDR3 contains 13 residues. Germline V lookup: CDR1 MDHEN, CDR2 SYDVKM. With 6 bases clipped from V and 2 bases from J, the junction kept 4 bases outside the gene matches. The CDR3 here is CASRRDSAYEQYF. The CDR3 nucleotides read TGTGCCAGCAGACGGGACAGTGCCTACGAGCAGTACTTC.

This clone was seen ten or more times. CDR3 loop: CASSLGPGGRFNEQFF. For the CDR3, the DNA is TGTGCCAGCAGCTTAGGCCCGGGCGGGAGATTTAATGAGCAGTTCTTC. This chain connects TRBV7-6 to TRBJ2-1; 7 bases map to TRBD2. The junction had 10 bases not matched to a gene; V was cut back by 1 base and J by 7 bases. Germline CDR1 is SGHVS and CDR2 is FNYEAQ. This CDR3 is 16 amino acids long. Variable domain in full (rest from reference TRBV7-6 and TRBJ2-1): GAGVSQSPRYKVTKRGQDVALRCDPISGHVSLYWYRQALGQGPEFLTYFNYEAQQDKSGLPNDRFSAERPEGSISTLTIQRTEQRDSAMYRCASSLGPGGRFNEQFFGPGTRLTVL.

V usage is TRBV9 and J usage is TRBJ2-7, with D hard to call. This CDR3 has 15 residues. Germline loops: CDR1 SGDLS, CDR2 YYNGEE. V dropped 0 bases and J dropped 1 base, with 11 bases sitting between them. This CDR3 is CASSVATSSSYEQYF. CDR3 sequence (DNA): TGTGCCAGCAGCGTAGCGACTTCTTCATCCTACGAGCAGTACTTC.

The gene calls are TRBV3-1 (or the pseudogene TRBV3-2) and TRBJ1-1; 8 bases are shared with TRBD1. This CDR3 has 17 residues. Germline V gene data show CDR1 as LGHDT and CDR2 as YNNKEL (reference sequence). Losses at the gene ends were 0 bases for V and 5 bases for J; bases not matched to a gene: 11. CDR3 bases: TGTGCCAGCAGCCAAGATGGGAACAGGGGGTGGGTGACTGAAGCTTTCTTT. As protein: CASSQDGNRGWVTEAFF.

The chain uses TRBV30 and TRBJ1-4; D not certain. The CDR3 is made up of 11 amino acids. Germline V gives CDR1 GTSNPN, CDR2 SVGIG (reference sequence). The CDR3 loop is CAVTVNEKLFF. In DNA form, the CDR3 reads TGTGCTGTCACGGTGAATGAAAAACTGTTTTTT.

CDR3 DNA sequence: TGTGCCAGCAGCGTAGATGGGACTAGCGTGGACGAGCAGTACTTC. This sequence encodes CASSVDGTSVDEQYF. V usage is TRBV9 and J usage is TRBJ2-7, with TRBD2 matching 10 bases. After removal of 0 bases from V and 5 bases from J, the junction contained 5 bases not matched to a gene. CDR1 and CDR2 from the germline V gene are SGDLS and YYNGEE. This CDR3 spans 15 amino acids. The whole variable domain, remainder taken from reference TRBV9 and TRBJ2-7, is DSGVTQTPKHLITATGQRVTLRCSPRSGDLSVYWYQQSLDQGLQFLIQYYNGEERAKGNILERFSAQQFPDLHSELNLSSLELGDSALYFCASSVDGTSVDEQYFGPGTRLTVT.

The J gene is TRBJ2-4, the V gene TRBV28; no clear D gene. This CDR3 comprises 14 residues. V was cut by 3 bases and J by 0 bases, with 6 bases left in between. Germline CDR1 and CDR2: MDHEN and SYDVKM. The CDR3 DNA reads as TGTGCCAGCAGTTTCCCACTAGCCAAAAACATTCAGTACTTC. It encodes CASSFPLAKNIQYF.

The chain employs TRBV7-2 and TRBJ1-6, with D hard to call. The V end lost 8 bases, the J end lost 0 bases, and 5 bases lay between the germline ends. There are 13 residues in the CDR3. The germline V gene has CDR1 SGHTA and CDR2 FQGNSA. The CDR3 spells CASGSSYNSPLHF. The CDR3 DNA reads TGTGCCAGCGGGAGCTCCTATAATTCACCCCTCCACTTT.

This chain joins TRBV20-1 and TRBJ1-1; D may be TRBD1 (5 bases). Trimming shortened V by 3 bases and J by 1 base, and 15 bases separated the two germline ends. Germline V lookup: CDR1 DFQATT, CDR2 SNEGSKA (reference sequence). CDR3 length: 15 residues. CDR3 loop: CSASPGGVSNTEAFF. CDR3 nucleotide sequence: TGCAGTGCTAGTCCGGGGGGAGTTTCGAACACTGAAGCTTTCTTT.

This clone was detected once. The chain has TRBV3-1 (or the pseudogene TRBV3-2) and TRBJ1-3; unclear D gene. The V end was cut by 4 bases, the J end by 1 base, with 11 bases between. This CDR3 has 15 amino acids. Germline V gene sequence: CDR1 LGHDT, CDR2 YNNKEL (reference sequence). CDR3 bases: TGTGCCAGCAGCCTCGCGGCGGGTTCTGGAAACACCATATATTTT. Translation gives CASSLAAGSGNTIYF.

The rearrangement uses TRBV9 and TRBJ2-3; 7 nucleotides line up with TRBD2. In germline, CDR1 is SGDLS, CDR2 YYNGEE. The CDR3 spans 15 residues. The ends lost 0 bases at V and 4 bases at J; junction bases unmatched: 5. The CDR3 coding sequence is TGTGCCAGCAGCGTAGTGGCGGGAGAGGCAGATACGCAGTATTTT. Its protein is CASSVVAGEADTQYF.